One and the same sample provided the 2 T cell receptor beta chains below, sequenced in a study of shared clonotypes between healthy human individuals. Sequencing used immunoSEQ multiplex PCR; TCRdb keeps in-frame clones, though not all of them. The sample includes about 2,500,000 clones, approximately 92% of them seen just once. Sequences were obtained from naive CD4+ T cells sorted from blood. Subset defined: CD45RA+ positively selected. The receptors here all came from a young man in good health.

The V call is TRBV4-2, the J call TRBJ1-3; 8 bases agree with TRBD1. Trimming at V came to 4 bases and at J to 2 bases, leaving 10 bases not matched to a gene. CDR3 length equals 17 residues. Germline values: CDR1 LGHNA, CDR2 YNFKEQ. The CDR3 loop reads CASSPQGAQYAGNTIYF. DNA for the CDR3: TGTGCCAGCAGCCCTCAGGGGGCCCAGTATGCTGGAAACACCATATATTTT.

The CDR3 nucleotides read TGTGCCAGCAGTTCAACCGGGACAGGCGGCTACGAGCAGTACTTC. This gives the protein CASSSTGTGGYEQYF. The rearrangement links TRBV6-5 to TRBJ2-7; 8 positions agree with TRBD1. V lost 4 bases, J lost 3 bases, and 8 bases stayed unmatched. CDR1 and CDR2 from the germline V gene are MNHEY and SVGAGI. CDR3 size: 15 residues.